This passage covers 21 T cell receptor beta chains from one sample sequenced in a study of blood T cell repertoires in COVID-19. Repertoires were generated with immunoSEQ multiplex PCR, while TCRdb's copy carries only in-frame clones and drops some. The table includes 95,000 to 110,000 clones, 85% to 95% detected once. The sample consisted of peripheral blood. These TCRs come from a woman aged 25 to 39 with acute or convalescent COVID-19.

V is TRBV25-1 and J is TRBJ2-7; 8 bases are shared with TRBD2. J was trimmed by 7 bases and V by 6 bases; bases with no gene match: 8. Germline CDR1 is MGHDK and CDR2 is SYGVNS. The CDR3 sequence is 13 residues long. CDR3 protein: CASRQAGVSEQYF. In DNA form, the CDR3 reads TGTGCCAGCAGACAAGCGGGAGTATCGGAGCAGTACTTC.

This chain joins TRBV7-3 and TRBJ2-1, with 9 bases lining up with TRBD2. V lost 5 bases to trimming and J lost 6 bases; unmatched junction nucleotides: 5. From germline, CDR1 is SGHTA and CDR2 FQGTGA. CDR3 size: 14 residues. The CDR3, as DNA: TGTGCCAGCAGCAACCTAGCGGGGCCCAATGAGCAGTTCTTC. It is translated as CASSNLAGPNEQFF.

The chain carries TRBV5-6 and TRBJ1-1, with D maybe TRBD1 (5 bases). Trimming pared 3 bases from V and 0 bases from J, leaving 6 bases between. The germline V gene has CDR1 SGHDT and CDR2 YYEEEE. The CDR3 consists of 13 residues. As DNA, the CDR3 is TGTGCCAGCAGCTGGGGGGTGAACACTGAAGCTTTCTTT. It encodes CASSWGVNTEAFF.

The chain combines TRBV28 with TRBJ1-3; D may be TRBD1 (5 bases). V was pared by 3 bases and J by 5 bases, with 8 bases between. Germline assignment: CDR1 MDHEN and CDR2 SYDVKM. CDR3 size: 13 residues. The DNA for the CDR3 is TGTGCCAGCAGTTTTAGGGGTAGAAACACCATATATTTT. Residues: CASSFRGRNTIYF.

The chain couples TRBV28 to TRBJ2-7; 7 bases align to TRBD1. From germline, CDR1 is MDHEN and CDR2 SYDVKM. This CDR3 spans 13 amino acids. Trimming at V came to 4 bases and at J to 4 bases, leaving 4 bases not matched to a gene. CDR3 in DNA: TGTGCCAGCAGTTGGGACAGCAGATACGAGCAGTACTTC. Translating gives CASSWDSRYEQYF.

V usage is TRBV9 and J usage is TRBJ1-4, with 7 positions matching TRBD1. This CDR3 has 16 residues. Germline CDR1 SGDLS, CDR2 YYNGEE. The J segment lost 5 bases and the V segment lost 4 bases, leaving 11 bases of the junction unmatched. The CDR3 sequence: CASSLDPGQSNEKLFF. The CDR3 coding sequence is TGTGCCAGCAGCCTTGACCCGGGACAGTCCAATGAAAAACTGTTTTTT.

The chain is built from TRBV29-1 and TRBJ1-2, with unresolved D. V was trimmed by 5 bases and J by 3 bases, leaving 7 bases between them. The CDR3 extends over 11 amino acids. The germline V gene has CDR1 SQVTM and CDR2 ANQGSEA. CDR3 loop: CSVSRDYGYTF. CDR3 coding DNA: TGCAGCGTTTCCCGTGACTATGGCTACACCTTC.

The V gene is TRBV27, the J gene TRBJ2-1, with a weak D call TRBD2 (6 bases). Between the trimmed V and J ends, which lost 6 bases and 0 bases, there was a span of 12 bases. This CDR3 comprises 15 residues. Germline values: CDR1 MNHEY, CDR2 SMNVEV (reference sequence). The CDR3 spells CASSPGGYSYNEQFF. DNA for the CDR3: TGTGCCAGCAGCCCTGGGGGGTACTCCTACAATGAGCAGTTCTTC.

This chain joins TRBV19 and TRBJ2-1; possible D gene TRBD1, 6 bases. Trimming shortened V by 2 bases and J by 7 bases, and 18 bases separated the two germline ends. The CDR3 spans 16 residues. Germline-derived CDR1 and CDR2 are LNHDA and SQIVND (reference sequence). The CDR3, as DNA: TGTGCCAGTAGTATATTAGGGGGAGTGAGTTGGAATGAGCAGTTCTTC. This gives the protein CASSILGGVSWNEQFF.

This sequence joins TRBV27 and TRBJ1-4; D unclear. The germline V gene encodes CDR1 MNHEY and CDR2 SMNVEV (reference sequence). The V gene lost 5 bases and the J gene lost 2 bases, with 15 bases spanning the gap. CDR3 length equals 16 residues. Here the CDR3 reads CASSPRLAATNEKLFF. The CDR3 DNA is TGTGCCAGCAGTCCCCGCTTGGCGGCTACTAATGAAAAACTGTTTTTT.

The chain combines TRBV18 with TRBJ2-7, with D tentatively TRBD1 (6 bases). Germline CDR1 is KGHSH and CDR2 is LQKENI. The CDR3 is made up of 14 amino acids. V lost 6 bases and J 0 bases, leaving 12 bases between the germline ends. Written as DNA, the CDR3 is TGTGCCAGCTCCTCGCAGGGGATCTCCTACGAGCAGTACTTC. It codes for CASSSQGISYEQYF.

The chain links TRBV6-1 to TRBJ1-2; D uncertain. Germline values: CDR1 MNHNS, CDR2 SASEGT. V dropped 2 bases and J dropped 5 bases, with 9 bases sitting between them. The CDR3 spans 13 residues. The chain's CDR3 is CASSERGSYGYTF. Here the CDR3 DNA reads TGTGCCAGCAGTGAACGCGGAAGTTATGGCTACACCTTC.

This clone was observed a single time. The chain uses TRBV7-3 and TRBJ2-1; D unclear. The CDR3 consists of 14 residues. Trimming took 5 bases from V and 3 from J, leaving 11 bases between them. Germline CDR1 SGHTA, CDR2 FQGTGA. Here the CDR3 reads CASSLSPGYNEQFF. The CDR3 DNA reads TGTGCCAGCAGCCTCTCTCCGGGCTACAATGAGCAGTTCTTC.

The rearrangement links TRBV5-1 to TRBJ1-4; a weak D match, TRBD1 (6 bases). Germline lookup yields CDR1 SGHRS and CDR2 YFSETQ. The CDR3 is made up of 13 amino acids. The ends were cut back, 4 bases at V and 8 bases at J, with 12 bases in the middle. Here the CDR3 DNA reads TGCGCCAGCAGCGAGTGGACAGACGAAAAACTGTTTTTT. Residues: CASSEWTDEKLFF.

The chain employs TRBV9 and TRBJ2-2; 7 nucleotides match TRBD2. The V gene's germline CDR1 is SGDLS and CDR2 YYNGEE. CDR3 size: 15 residues. The J segment lost 1 base and the V segment lost 6 bases, leaving 6 bases of the junction unmatched. CDR3 residues: CASTGASGNTGELFF. CDR3 nucleotides: TGTGCCAGCACTGGTGCTAGCGGGAACACCGGGGAGCTGTTTTTT.

The chain carries TRBV5-1 and TRBJ2-2, with D possibly TRBD2 on 6 matching bases. The CDR3 runs to 16 residues. Per the germline V gene, CDR1 is SGHRS and CDR2 is YFSETQ. V lost 3 bases and J 4 bases, leaving 16 bases between the germline ends. The CDR3 reads CASSYDQRVGTGELFF. CDR3 DNA sequence: TGCGCCAGCAGCTACGACCAGCGGGTGGGCACCGGGGAGCTGTTTTTT.

The chain employs TRBV7-2 and TRBJ2-3; TRBD2 is a possible D gene (6 bases). Germline values: CDR1 SGHTA, CDR2 FQGNSA. The CDR3 spans 16 residues. V dropped 4 bases and J dropped 0 bases, with 14 bases sitting between them. CDR3 coding DNA: TGTGCCAGCAGCTACCGGGGGACTTTTAGCACAGATACGCAGTATTTT. Protein: CASSYRGTFSTDTQYF.

The chain links TRBV5-4 to TRBJ2-7; 7 bases agree with TRBD2. The germline V gene has CDR1 SGHNT and CDR2 YYREEE (reference sequence). The CDR3 is 16 amino acids. J was trimmed by 4 bases and V by 0 bases; bases with no gene match: 10. The CDR3, as DNA: TGTGCCAGCAGCTTGGTACGCGGGAGTTTGAATTACGAGCAGTACTTC. Protein sequence: CASSLVRGSLNYEQYF.

This chain uses TRBV24-1 with TRBJ2-3; 7 bases match TRBD1. Per the germline V gene, CDR1 is KGHDR and CDR2 is SFDVKD. The CDR3 runs 16 residues. V trimming: 3 bases; J trimming: 1 base; junction bases outside the gene matches: 6. The DNA for the CDR3 is TGTGCCACCAGTGATGCTGGACAGGACCGCACAGATACGCAGTATTTT. Translation gives CATSDAGQDRTDTQYF.

CDR3 DNA: TGTGCCTGGAGAGGCGAGCGGGGTGTAACCTACGAGCAGTACTTC. It codes for CAWRGERGVTYEQYF. The J gene is TRBJ2-7, the V gene TRBV30; the match to TRBD2 covers 7 bases. With V trimmed by 3 bases and J by 2 bases, 10 bases remained unmatched. There are 15 residues in the CDR3. Germline lookup yields CDR1 GTSNPN and CDR2 SVGIG (reference sequence). Based on the CDR3 plus reference TRBV30 and TRBJ2-7, the full variable domain is SQTIHQWPATLVQPVGSPLSLECTVEGTSNPNLYWYRQAAGRGLQLLFYSVGIGQISSEVPQNLSASRPQDRQFILSSKKLLLSDSGFYLCAWRGERGVTYEQYFGPGTRLTVT.

The chain recombines TRBV29-1 with TRBJ1-1; 8 bases agree with TRBD1. CDR1 is SQVTM and CDR2 is ANQGSEA in the germline V gene. With V trimmed by 6 bases and J by 5 bases, 8 bases remained unmatched. The CDR3 is 13 residues long. In DNA, the CDR3 is TGCAGCGTGCGACAGGGGACGTCGACTGAAGCTTTCTTT. It specifies CSVRQGTSTEAFF.